The 4 T cell receptor beta chains below come from one sample, sequenced in a study of blood T cell repertoires in COVID-19. Method: immunoSEQ multiplex PCR; TCRdb's copy keeps in-frame clones and lacks some. The sample yields about 210,000 clones, roughly 90% seen once. Sequencing was carried out using peripheral blood. The receptors stem from a woman aged 40 to 55 with acute or convalescent COVID-19.

The J gene is TRBJ1-2, the V gene TRBV24-1, with 10 bases identical to TRBD1. V lost 4 bases, J lost 5 bases, and 6 bases stayed unmatched. The CDR3 is 15 residues long. Germline V gene lookup returns CDR1 KGHDR and CDR2 SFDVKD. The CDR3 sequence is CATSDKDRGPYGYTF. In DNA, the CDR3 is TGTGCCACCAGTGACAAAGACAGGGGGCCGTATGGCTACACCTTC.

The chain couples TRBV28 to TRBJ1-2; 7 bases fit TRBD1. Per the germline V gene, CDR1 is MDHEN and CDR2 is SYDVKM. V gave up 8 bases and J gave up 8 bases; unmatched junction bases: 17. CDR3 length: 15 residues. The CDR3 reads CASRPTPTGSGGYTF. The CDR3 DNA is TGTGCCAGCCGTCCGACCCCGACAGGGTCGGGCGGCTACACCTTC.

This chain connects TRBV10-3 to TRBJ2-1; the D gene is possibly TRBD2 (7 bases). From germline, CDR1 is ENHRY and CDR2 SYGVKD. Trimming took off 8 bases at V and 5 bases at J, with 10 bases between the two ends. This CDR3 is built from 12 residues. The CDR3 DNA follows: TGTGCCATCGGGGGGGGGCACAATGAGCAGTTCTTC. Protein product: CAIGGGHNEQFF.

The chain is built from TRBV5-8 and TRBJ1-2; D is perhaps TRBD1 (6 bases). The ends were cut back, 1 base at V and 4 bases at J, with 8 bases in the middle. CDR1 is SGHTS and CDR2 is YDEGEE in the germline V gene. This CDR3 region has 13 residues. CDR3 region: CASSLYRAYGYTF. CDR3 DNA sequence: TGTGCCAGCAGCTTGTACAGGGCCTATGGCTACACCTTC. Filled out from reference TRBV5-8 and TRBJ1-2, the complete variable domain reads EAGVTQSPTHLIKTRGQQATLRCSPISGHTSVYWYQQALGLGLQFLLWYDEGEERNRGNFPPRFSGRQFPNYSSELNVNALELEDSALYLCASSLYRAYGYTFGSGTRLTVV.